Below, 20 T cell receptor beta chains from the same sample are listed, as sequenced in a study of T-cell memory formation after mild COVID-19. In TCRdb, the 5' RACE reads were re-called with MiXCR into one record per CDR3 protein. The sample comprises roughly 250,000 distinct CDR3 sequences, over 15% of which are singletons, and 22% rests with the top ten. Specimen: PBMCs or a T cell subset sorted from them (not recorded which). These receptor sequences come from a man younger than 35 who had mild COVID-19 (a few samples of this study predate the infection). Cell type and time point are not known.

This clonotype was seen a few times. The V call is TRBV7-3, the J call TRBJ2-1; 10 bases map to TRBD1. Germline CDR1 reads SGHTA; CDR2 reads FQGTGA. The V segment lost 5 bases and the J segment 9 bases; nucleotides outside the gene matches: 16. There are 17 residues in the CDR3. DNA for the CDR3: TGTGCCAGCAGCCGCGCCCCCGGACAGGGGGAGGCCCCTGAGCAGTTCTTC. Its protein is CASSRAPGQGEAPEQFF. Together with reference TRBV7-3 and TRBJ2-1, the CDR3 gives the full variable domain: GAGVSQTPSNKVTEKGKYVELRCDPISGHTALYWYRQSLGQGPEFLIYFQGTGAADDSGLPNDRFFAVRPEGSVSTLKIQRTERGDSAVYLCASSRAPGQGEAPEQFFGPGTRLTVL.

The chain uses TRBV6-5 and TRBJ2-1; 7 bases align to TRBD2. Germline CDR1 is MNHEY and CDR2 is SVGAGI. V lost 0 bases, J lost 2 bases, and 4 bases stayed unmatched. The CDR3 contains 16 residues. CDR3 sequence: CASSYSRLAAYNEQFF. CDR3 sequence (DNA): TGTGCCAGCAGTTACTCGAGGCTAGCGGCCTACAATGAGCAGTTCTTC.

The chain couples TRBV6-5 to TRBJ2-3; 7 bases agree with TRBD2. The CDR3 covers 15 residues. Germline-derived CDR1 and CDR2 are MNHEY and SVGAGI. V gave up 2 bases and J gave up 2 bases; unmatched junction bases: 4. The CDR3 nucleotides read TGTGCCAGCAGTTACGGCAGCGGGATCACAGATACGCAGTATTTT. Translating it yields CASSYGSGITDTQYF.

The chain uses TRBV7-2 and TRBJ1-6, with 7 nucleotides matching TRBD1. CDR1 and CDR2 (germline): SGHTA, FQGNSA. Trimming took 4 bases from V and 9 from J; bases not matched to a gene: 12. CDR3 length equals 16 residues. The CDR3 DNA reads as TGTGCCAGCAGCTCCTCGCCGGGGGCAGGGGGTTCACCCCTCCACTTT. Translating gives CASSSSPGAGGSPLHF.

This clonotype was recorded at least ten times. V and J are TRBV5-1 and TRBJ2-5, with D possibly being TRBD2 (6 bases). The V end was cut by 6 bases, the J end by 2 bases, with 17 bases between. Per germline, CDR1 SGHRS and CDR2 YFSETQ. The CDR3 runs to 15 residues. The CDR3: CASMRWGTPQETQYF. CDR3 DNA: TGCGCCAGCATGCGATGGGGGACTCCGCAAGAGACCCAGTACTTC. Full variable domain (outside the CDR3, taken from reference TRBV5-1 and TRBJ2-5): KAGVTQTPRYLIKTRGQQVTLSCSPISGHRSVSWYQQTPGQGLQFLFEYFSETQRNKGNFPGRFSGRQFSNSRSEMNVSTLELGDSALYLCASMRWGTPQETQYFGPGTRLLVL.

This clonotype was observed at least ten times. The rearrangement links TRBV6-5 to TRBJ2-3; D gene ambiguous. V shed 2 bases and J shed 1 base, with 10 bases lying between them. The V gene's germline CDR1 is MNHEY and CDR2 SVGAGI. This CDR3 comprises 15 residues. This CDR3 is CASSYRSWGTDTQYF. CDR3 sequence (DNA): TGTGCCAGCAGTTACCGTTCGTGGGGCACAGATACGCAGTATTTT.

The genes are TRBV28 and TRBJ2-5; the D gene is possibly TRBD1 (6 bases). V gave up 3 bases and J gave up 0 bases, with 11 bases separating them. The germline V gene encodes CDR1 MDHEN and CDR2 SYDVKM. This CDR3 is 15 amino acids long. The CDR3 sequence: CASSFTGHYQETQYF. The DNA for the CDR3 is TGTGCCAGCAGTTTTACGGGACATTACCAAGAGACCCAGTACTTC.

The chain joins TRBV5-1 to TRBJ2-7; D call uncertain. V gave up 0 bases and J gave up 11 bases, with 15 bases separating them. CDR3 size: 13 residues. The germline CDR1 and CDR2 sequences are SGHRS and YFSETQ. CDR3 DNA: TGCGCCAGCAGCTTGGCTGGCTCCTCGGTGGAGTACTTC. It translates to CASSLAGSSVEYF. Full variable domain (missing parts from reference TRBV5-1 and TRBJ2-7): KAGVTQTPRYLIKTRGQQVTLSCSPISGHRSVSWYQQTPGQGLQFLFEYFSETQRNKGNFPGRFSGRQFSNSRSEMNVSTLELGDSALYLCASSLAGSSVEYFGPGTRLTVT.

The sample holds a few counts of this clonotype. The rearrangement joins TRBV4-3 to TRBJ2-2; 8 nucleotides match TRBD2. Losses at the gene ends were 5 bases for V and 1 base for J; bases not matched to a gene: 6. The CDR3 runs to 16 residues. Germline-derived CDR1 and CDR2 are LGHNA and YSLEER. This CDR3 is CASSARGGLNTGELFF. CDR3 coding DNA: TGCGCCAGCAGCGCTCGCGGGGGGTTGAACACCGGGGAGCTGTTTTTT.

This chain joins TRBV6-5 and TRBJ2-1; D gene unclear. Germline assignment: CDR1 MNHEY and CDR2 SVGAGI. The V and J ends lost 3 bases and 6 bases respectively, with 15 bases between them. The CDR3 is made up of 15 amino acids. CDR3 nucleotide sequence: TGTGCCAGCAGTTATTCGGGCCGTCGGACCAATGAGCAGTTCTTC. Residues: CASSYSGRRTNEQFF.

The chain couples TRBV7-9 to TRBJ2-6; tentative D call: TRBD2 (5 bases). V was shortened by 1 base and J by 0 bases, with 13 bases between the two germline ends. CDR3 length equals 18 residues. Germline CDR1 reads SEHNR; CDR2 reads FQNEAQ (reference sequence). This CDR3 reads CASSLGEGYSSGANVLTF. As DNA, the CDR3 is TGTGCCAGCAGCTTAGGTGAGGGCTATAGCTCTGGGGCCAACGTCCTGACTTTC.

The CDR3 region has the DNA TGCGCCAGCAGCCAAGTACAGGGTAGGGAGCAGTTCTTC. It is translated as CASSQVQGREQFF. This chain uses TRBV4-3 with TRBJ2-1; a possible D gene is TRBD1 (6 bases). There are 13 residues in the CDR3. Germline loops: CDR1 LGHNA, CDR2 YSLEER. Trimming stripped 1 base from V and 10 bases from J, with 11 bases between.

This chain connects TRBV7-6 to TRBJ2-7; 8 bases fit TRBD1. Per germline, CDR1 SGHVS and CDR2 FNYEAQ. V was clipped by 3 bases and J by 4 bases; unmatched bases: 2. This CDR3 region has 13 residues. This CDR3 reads CASSFRQGYEQYF. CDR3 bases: TGTGCCAGCAGCTTTCGACAGGGGTACGAGCAGTACTTC.

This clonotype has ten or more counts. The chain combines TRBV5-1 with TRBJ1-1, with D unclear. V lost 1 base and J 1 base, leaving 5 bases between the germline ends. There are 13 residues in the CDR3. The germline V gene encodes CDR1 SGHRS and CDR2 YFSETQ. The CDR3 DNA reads TGCGCCAGCAGCTTGCAACGGAACACTGAAGCTTTCTTT. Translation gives CASSLQRNTEAFF.

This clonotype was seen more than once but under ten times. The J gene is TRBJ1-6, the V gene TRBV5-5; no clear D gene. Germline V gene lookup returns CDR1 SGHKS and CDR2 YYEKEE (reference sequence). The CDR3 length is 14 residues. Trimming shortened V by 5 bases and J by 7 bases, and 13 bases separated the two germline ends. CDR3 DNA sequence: TGTGCCAGCAGATCCGACTCCAACAATTCACCCCTCCACTTT. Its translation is CASRSDSNNSPLHF.

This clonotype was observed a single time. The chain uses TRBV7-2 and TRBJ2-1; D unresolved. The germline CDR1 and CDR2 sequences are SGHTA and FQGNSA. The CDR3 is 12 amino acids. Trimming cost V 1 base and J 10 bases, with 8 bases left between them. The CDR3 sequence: CASSLGSREQFF. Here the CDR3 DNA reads TGTGCCAGCAGCTTAGGTAGCAGGGAGCAGTTCTTC.

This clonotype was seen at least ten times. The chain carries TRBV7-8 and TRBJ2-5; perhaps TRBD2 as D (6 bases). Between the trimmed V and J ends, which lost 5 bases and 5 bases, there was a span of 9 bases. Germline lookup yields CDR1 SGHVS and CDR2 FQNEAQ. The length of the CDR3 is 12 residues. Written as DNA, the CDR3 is TGTGCCAGCAGCGGAGGGAAGGAGACCCAGTACTTC. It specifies CASSGGKETQYF. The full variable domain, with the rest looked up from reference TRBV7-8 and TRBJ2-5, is GAGVSQSPRYKVAKRGQDVALRCDPISGHVSLFWYQQALGQGPEFLTYFQNEAQLDKSGLPSDRFFAERPEGSVSTLKIQRTQQEDSAVYLCASSGGKETQYFGPGTRLLVL.

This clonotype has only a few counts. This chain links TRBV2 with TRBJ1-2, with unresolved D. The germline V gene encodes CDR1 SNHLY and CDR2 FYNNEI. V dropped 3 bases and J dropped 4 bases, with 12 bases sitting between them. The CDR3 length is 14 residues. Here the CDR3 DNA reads TGTGCCAGCAGTGAGGGAGGCGGAATCTATGGCTACACCTTC. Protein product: CASSEGGGIYGYTF.

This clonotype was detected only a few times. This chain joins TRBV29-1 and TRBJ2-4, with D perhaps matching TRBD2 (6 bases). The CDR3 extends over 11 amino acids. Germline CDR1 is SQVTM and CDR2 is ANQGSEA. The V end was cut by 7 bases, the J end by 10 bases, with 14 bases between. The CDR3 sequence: CSASRGLIQYF. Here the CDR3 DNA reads TGCAGCGCATCGAGGGGACTTATTCAGTACTTC.

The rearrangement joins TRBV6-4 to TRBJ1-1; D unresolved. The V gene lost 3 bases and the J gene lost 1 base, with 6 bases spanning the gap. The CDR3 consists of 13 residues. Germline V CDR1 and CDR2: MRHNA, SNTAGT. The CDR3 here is CASSESENTEAFF. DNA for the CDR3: TGTGCCAGCAGTGAATCGGAGAACACTGAAGCTTTCTTT.